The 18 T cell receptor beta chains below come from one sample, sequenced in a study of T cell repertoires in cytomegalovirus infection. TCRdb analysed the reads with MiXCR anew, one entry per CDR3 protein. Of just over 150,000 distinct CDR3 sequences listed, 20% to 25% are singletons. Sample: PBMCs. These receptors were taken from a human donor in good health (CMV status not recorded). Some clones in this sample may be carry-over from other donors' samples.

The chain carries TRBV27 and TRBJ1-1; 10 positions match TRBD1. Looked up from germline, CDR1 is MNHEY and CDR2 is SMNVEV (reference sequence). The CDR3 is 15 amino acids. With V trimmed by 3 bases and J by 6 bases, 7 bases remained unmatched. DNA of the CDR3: TGTGCCAGCAGTTTTACAGGGACAGGGGTTCCTGAAGCTTTCTTT. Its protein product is CASSFTGTGVPEAFF.

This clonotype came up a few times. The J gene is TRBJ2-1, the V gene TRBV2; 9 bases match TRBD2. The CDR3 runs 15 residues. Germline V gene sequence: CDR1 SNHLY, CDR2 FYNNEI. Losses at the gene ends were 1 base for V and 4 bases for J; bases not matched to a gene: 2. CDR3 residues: CASSEGLAEYNEQFF. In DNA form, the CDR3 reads TGTGCCAGCAGTGAAGGACTAGCGGAGTACAATGAGCAGTTCTTC.

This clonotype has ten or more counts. The CDR3 DNA reads as TGTGCCAGCGGACAGGGAATGGCAGATACGCAGTATTTT. Its translation is CASGQGMADTQYF. The chain has TRBV7-8 and TRBJ2-3; TRBD1 matches at 8 bases. Germline V CDR1 and CDR2: SGHVS, FQNEAQ. This CDR3 region has 13 residues. The trim removed 8 bases at V and 4 bases at J, leaving 5 bases unmatched.

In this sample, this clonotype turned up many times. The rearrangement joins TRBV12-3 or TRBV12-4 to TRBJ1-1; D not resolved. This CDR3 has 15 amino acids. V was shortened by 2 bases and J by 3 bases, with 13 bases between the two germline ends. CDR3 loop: CASSLPQPRDTEAFF. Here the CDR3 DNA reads TGTGCCAGCAGTTTACCACAGCCCCGCGACACTGAAGCTTTCTTT.

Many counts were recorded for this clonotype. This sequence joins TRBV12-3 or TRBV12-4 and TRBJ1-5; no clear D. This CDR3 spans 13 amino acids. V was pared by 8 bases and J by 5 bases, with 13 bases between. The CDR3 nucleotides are TGTGCCAGCGGATACAGAATCGATCAGCCCCAGCATTTT. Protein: CASGYRIDQPQHF.

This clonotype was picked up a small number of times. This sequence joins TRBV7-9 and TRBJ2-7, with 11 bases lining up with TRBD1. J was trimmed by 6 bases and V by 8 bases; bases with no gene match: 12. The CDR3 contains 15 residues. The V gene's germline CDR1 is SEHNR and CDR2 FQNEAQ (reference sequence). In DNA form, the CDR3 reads TGTGCCAGCTCAGCTTCGGACAGGGGGCATTTCGAGCAGTACTTC. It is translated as CASSASDRGHFEQYF. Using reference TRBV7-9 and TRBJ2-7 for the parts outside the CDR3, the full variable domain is DTGVSQNPRHKITKRGQNVTFRCDPISEHNRLYWYRQTLGQGPEFLTYFQNEAQLEKSRLLSDRFSAERPKGSFSTLEIQRTEQGDSAMYLCASSASDRGHFEQYFGPGTRLTVT.

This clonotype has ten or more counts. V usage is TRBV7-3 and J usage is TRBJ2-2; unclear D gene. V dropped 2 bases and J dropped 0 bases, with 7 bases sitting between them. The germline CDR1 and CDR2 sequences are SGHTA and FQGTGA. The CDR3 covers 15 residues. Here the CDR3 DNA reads TGTGCCAGCAGCTTAGCCTCGTCGAACACCGGGGAGCTGTTTTTT. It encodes CASSLASSNTGELFF.

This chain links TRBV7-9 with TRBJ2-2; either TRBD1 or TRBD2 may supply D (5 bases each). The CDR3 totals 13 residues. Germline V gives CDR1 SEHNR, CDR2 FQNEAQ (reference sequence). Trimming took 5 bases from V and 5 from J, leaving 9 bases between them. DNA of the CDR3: TGTGCCAGCAGCCCCTGGGGGACCGGGGAGCTGTTTTTT. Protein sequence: CASSPWGTGELFF.

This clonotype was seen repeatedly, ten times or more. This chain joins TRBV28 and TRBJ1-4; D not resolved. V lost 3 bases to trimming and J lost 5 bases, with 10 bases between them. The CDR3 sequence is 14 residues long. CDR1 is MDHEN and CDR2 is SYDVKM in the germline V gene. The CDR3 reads CASSLWDTNEKLFF. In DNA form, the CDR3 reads TGTGCCAGCAGTTTGTGGGATACGAATGAAAAACTGTTTTTT.

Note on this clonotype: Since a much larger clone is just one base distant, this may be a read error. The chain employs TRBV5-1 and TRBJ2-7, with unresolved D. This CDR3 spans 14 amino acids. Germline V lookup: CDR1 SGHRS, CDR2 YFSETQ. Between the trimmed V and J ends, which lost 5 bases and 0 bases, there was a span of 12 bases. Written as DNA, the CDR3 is TGCGCCAGCAGTAGGCACAGCCTCTCCTACGAGCAGTACTTC. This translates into CASSRHSLSYEQYF. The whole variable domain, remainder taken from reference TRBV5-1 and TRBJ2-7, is KAGVTQTPRYLIKTRGQQVTLSCSPISGHRSVSWYQQTPGQGLQFLFEYFSETQRNKGNFPGRFSGRQFSNSRSEMNVSTLELGDSALYLCASSRHSLSYEQYFGPGTRLTVT.

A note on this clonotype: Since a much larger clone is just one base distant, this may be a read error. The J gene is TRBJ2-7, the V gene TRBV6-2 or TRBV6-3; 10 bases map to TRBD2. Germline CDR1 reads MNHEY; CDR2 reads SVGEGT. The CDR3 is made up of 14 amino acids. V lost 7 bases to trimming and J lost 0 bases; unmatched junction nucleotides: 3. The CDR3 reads CASNPSGSSYEQYF. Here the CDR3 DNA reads TGTGCCAGCAACCCTAGCGGGAGCTCCTACGAGCAGTACTTC.

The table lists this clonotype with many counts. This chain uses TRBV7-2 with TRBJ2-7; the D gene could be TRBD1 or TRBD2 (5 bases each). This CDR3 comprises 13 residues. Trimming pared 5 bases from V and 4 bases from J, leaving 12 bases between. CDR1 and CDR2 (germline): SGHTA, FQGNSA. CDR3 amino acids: CASSQLEGYEQYF. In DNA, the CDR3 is TGTGCCAGCAGCCAACTTGAGGGGTACGAGCAGTACTTC.

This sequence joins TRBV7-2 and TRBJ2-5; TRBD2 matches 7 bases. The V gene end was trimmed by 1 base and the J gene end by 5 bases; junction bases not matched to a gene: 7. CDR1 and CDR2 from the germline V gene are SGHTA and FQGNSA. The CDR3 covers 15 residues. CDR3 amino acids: CASSLVTRGDETQYF. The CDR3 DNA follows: TGTGCCAGCAGCTTAGTAACCCGGGGGGACGAGACCCAGTACTTC.

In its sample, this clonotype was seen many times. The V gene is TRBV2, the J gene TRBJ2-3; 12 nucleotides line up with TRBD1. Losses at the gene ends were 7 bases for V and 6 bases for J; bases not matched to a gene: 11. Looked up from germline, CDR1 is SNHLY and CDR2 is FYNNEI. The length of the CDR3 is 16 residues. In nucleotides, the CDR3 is TGTGCCAGCAAACCAGCAGGGACAGGGGGCGCGGATACGCAGTATTTT. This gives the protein CASKPAGTGGADTQYF.

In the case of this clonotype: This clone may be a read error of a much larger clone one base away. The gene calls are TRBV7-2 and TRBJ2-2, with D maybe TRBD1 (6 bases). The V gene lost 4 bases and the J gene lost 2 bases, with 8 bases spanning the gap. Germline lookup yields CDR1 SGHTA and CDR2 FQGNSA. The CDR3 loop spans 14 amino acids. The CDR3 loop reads CASSWDTNTGELFF. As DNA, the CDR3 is TGTGCCAGCAGCTGGGACACCAACACCGGGGAGCTGTTTTTT.

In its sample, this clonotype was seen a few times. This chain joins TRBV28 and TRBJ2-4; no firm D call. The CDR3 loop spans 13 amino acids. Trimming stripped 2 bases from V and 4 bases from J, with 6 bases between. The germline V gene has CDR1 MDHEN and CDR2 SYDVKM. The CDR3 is CASSLAVKNIQYF. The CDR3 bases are TGTGCCAGCAGTTTAGCCGTTAAAAACATTCAGTACTTC.

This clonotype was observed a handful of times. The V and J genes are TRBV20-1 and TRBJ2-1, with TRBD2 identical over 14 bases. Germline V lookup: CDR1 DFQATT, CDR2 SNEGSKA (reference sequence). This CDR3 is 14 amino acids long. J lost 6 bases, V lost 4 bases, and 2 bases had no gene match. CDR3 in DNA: TGCAGTGCTACAGGACTAGCGGGGGGCAATGAGCAGTTCTTC. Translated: CSATGLAGGNEQFF.

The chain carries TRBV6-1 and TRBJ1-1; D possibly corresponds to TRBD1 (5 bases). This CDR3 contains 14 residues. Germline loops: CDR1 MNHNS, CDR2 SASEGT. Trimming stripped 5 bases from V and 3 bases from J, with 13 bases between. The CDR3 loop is CASSLGRSHTEAFF. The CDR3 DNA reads TGTGCCAGCAGTCTGGGACGGTCCCACACTGAAGCTTTCTTT.